The 27 T cell receptor beta chains in this list originate from one sample, sequenced in a study of blood T cells in healthy people across ages. Sample-barcoded 5' priming and a J-beta primer mix drove a second PCR of about 6 to 12 cycles. TCRdb independently ran MiXCR on the 5' RACE reads; one entry per CDR3 protein. Among fewer than 1.5 million distinct CDR3 sequences listed, 42% were seen once. The source material was blood. These receptors all come from a woman aged 18-29 years in good health.

This chain joins TRBV12-3 or TRBV12-4 and TRBJ2-5, with D unresolved. V lost 4 bases, J lost 4 bases, and 13 bases lay in between. The CDR3 has 14 residues. The CDR3 is CASSYGFLRETQYF. The DNA of the CDR3 is TGTGCCAGCAGTTACGGGTTTTTACGAGAGACCCAGTACTTC.

The chain recombines TRBV5-1 with TRBJ2-5; TRBD2 matches 8 bases. The J segment lost 4 bases and the V segment lost 7 bases, leaving 12 bases of the junction unmatched. CDR3 length: 15 residues. CDR1 is SGHRS, CDR2 YFSETQ, per germline. CDR3 region: CASGGRGLGGETQYF. DNA for the CDR3: TGCGCCAGCGGAGGACGGGGACTAGGAGGAGAGACCCAGTACTTC.

This clonotype appeared a few times. This rearrangement joins TRBV29-1 to TRBJ2-2; D could derive from TRBD1 or TRBD2 (5 bases each). Germline lookup yields CDR1 SQVTM and CDR2 ANQGSEA. V was shortened by 5 bases and J by 2 bases, with 12 bases between the two germline ends. This CDR3 spans 14 amino acids. CDR3 residues: CSVWGSGNTGELFF. DNA of the CDR3: TGCAGCGTTTGGGGGAGTGGTAACACCGGGGAGCTGTTTTTT.

The gene calls are TRBV25-1 and TRBJ1-2, with D possibly TRBD1 on 6 matching bases. From germline, CDR1 is MGHDK and CDR2 SYGVNS. Trimming shortened V by 4 bases and J by 0 bases, and 12 bases separated the two germline ends. This CDR3 contains 15 residues. The CDR3 DNA reads TGTGCCAGCAGTGGAGGACAGAGCCCTAACTATGGCTACACCTTC. Its protein product is CASSGGQSPNYGYTF.

The chain joins TRBV7-3 to TRBJ2-1; D is possibly TRBD1 (6 bases). Germline CDR1 and CDR2: SGHTA and FQGTGA. Deletions cut 2 bases from V and 11 bases from J, with 13 bases between. This CDR3 is built from 13 residues. The CDR3 DNA sequence: TGTGCCAGCAGCTTATCCCCGGACAGCCAGCAGTTCTTC. The encoded protein is CASSLSPDSQQFF.

The chain couples TRBV7-9 to TRBJ2-3; unclear D gene. V was cut by 5 bases and J by 2 bases, with 17 bases left in between. This CDR3 contains 16 residues. CDR1 and CDR2 (germline): SEHNR, FQNEAQ (reference sequence). CDR3 sequence reads: CASSVRPGAHTDTQYF. CDR3 bases: TGTGCCAGCAGCGTTCGACCCGGAGCGCACACAGATACGCAGTATTTT.

This clonotype was seen more than once but under ten times. The rearrangement joins TRBV5-5 to TRBJ2-5; 8 bases map to TRBD2. With 3 bases clipped from V and 4 bases from J, the junction kept 8 bases outside the gene matches. The CDR3 loop spans 15 amino acids. CDR1 is SGHKS, CDR2 YYEKEE, per germline (reference sequence). Here the CDR3 DNA reads TGTGCCAGCAGCTCTCGACTAGCGACCCTAGAGACCCAGTACTTC. Protein product: CASSSRLATLETQYF.

This clonotype showed up just a few times. The chain combines TRBV12-3 or TRBV12-4 with TRBJ2-5, with TRBD2 identical over 11 bases. The J segment lost 5 bases and the V segment lost 3 bases, leaving 8 bases of the junction unmatched. The CDR3 loop spans 16 amino acids. The CDR3 loop reads CASSFAVAGGQETQYF. Written as DNA, the CDR3 is TGTGCCAGCAGTTTCGCGGTAGCGGGAGGGCAGGAGACCCAGTACTTC.

Comments on this clonotype: Mismatch with germline at one junction end may stem from a read error. The chain recombines TRBV3-1 with TRBJ1-5; the D is unclear. Germline V CDR1 and CDR2: LGHDT, YNNKEL (reference sequence). The CDR3 runs 13 residues. The CDR3 loop is CACSQDRFQPQHF. The CDR3 bases are TGTGCCTGCAGCCAAGACCGTTTTCAGCCCCAGCATTTT.

V usage is TRBV27 and J usage is TRBJ1-2, with D possibly TRBD1 on 6 matching bases. Germline values: CDR1 MNHEY, CDR2 SMNVEV (reference sequence). V lost 5 bases to trimming and J lost 7 bases, with 17 bases between them. The CDR3 is 14 residues long. This CDR3 is CASSLAGARGGYTF. DNA of the CDR3: TGTGCCAGCAGTCTGGCGGGCGCCAGGGGTGGCTACACCTTC.

Concerning this clonotype itself: The junction departs from the called germline gene at one end, perhaps through a read error. The chain recombines TRBV7-9 with TRBJ2-2; D not certain. Per the germline V gene, CDR1 is SEHNR and CDR2 is FQNEAQ (reference sequence). The CDR3 has 12 residues. The CDR3 protein is CASSLAAGQLFF. In DNA form, the CDR3 reads TGTGCCAGCAGCTTAGCGGCCGGGCAGCTGTTTTTT.

A few counts support this clonotype. The V and J genes are TRBV20-1 and TRBJ1-6; 9 positions agree with TRBD1. Germline V lookup: CDR1 DFQATT, CDR2 SNEGSKA (reference sequence). This CDR3 contains 19 residues. V lost 3 bases and J lost 1; bases outside the gene matches: 13. Here the CDR3 DNA reads TGCAGTGCTAGGACAACCGGGACAGGGAGGGGGTCCTATAATTCACCCCTCCACTTT. Translating gives CSARTTGTGRGSYNSPLHF.

The chain recombines TRBV24-1 with TRBJ2-7; tentatively, D is TRBD1 (5 bases). The CDR3 is 14 residues long. Germline V CDR1 and CDR2: KGHDR, SFDVKD. Trimming took 4 bases from V and 2 from J, leaving 11 bases between them. The CDR3 nucleotides read TGTGCCACCAGTGAATCGGACAAACCCTACGAGCAGTACTTC. It encodes CATSESDKPYEQYF.

Comment on this clonotype: A much larger clone is a single base away; this may be a read error. The chain couples TRBV25-1 to TRBJ2-1, with TRBD1 as a possible D gene (5 bases). CDR1 is MGHDK, CDR2 SYGVNS, per germline. The CDR3 runs to 13 residues. CDR3 amino acids: CASQGSSYNGQFF. DNA for the CDR3: TGTGCCAGCCAGGGAAGCTCCTACAATGGGCAGTTCTTC.

The rearrangement uses TRBV12-3 or TRBV12-4 and TRBJ2-1; a weak D match, TRBD2 (6 bases). The DNA end lines up better with TRBJ2-7; the J call may be wrong. The CDR3 spans 16 residues. The CDR3 sequence is CASRRGRDSRYNEQYF. As DNA, the CDR3 is TGTGCCAGCAGGCGGGGCCGGGACTCCCGCTACAATGAGCAGTACTTC.

The chain recombines TRBV5-1 with TRBJ1-1; a weak D match, TRBD1 (6 bases). This CDR3 comprises 15 residues. Trimming removed 5 bases from V and 5 bases from J, with 19 bases in between. Germline V lookup: CDR1 SGHRS, CDR2 YFSETQ. CDR3 sequence reads: CASSFNPGTNTEAFF. The CDR3 DNA is TGCGCCAGCAGTTTCAATCCGGGGACAAATACTGAAGCTTTCTTT. The full variable domain, in which reference TRBV5-1 and TRBJ1-1 provide the parts outside the CDR3, is KAGVTQTPRYLIKTRGQQVTLSCSPISGHRSVSWYQQTPGQGLQFLFEYFSETQRNKGNFPGRFSGRQFSNSRSEMNVSTLELGDSALYLCASSFNPGTNTEAFFGQGTRLTVV.

The chain joins TRBV4-1 to TRBJ1-2; 8 bases line up with TRBD1. Trimming cost V 0 bases and J 7 bases; bases outside gene matches: 10. The CDR3 runs 16 residues. Looked up from germline, CDR1 is MGHRA and CDR2 is YSYEKL. In DNA form, the CDR3 reads TGCGCCAGCAGCCAAGATGACAGGGGACTGCTCAGTGGCTACACCTTC. This sequence encodes CASSQDDRGLLSGYTF.

The chain has TRBV6-6 and TRBJ2-5; D is perhaps TRBD2 (5 bases). Looked up from germline, CDR1 is MNHNY and CDR2 is SVGAGI (reference sequence). V was clipped by 9 bases and J by 4 bases, with 12 bases between them. The CDR3 length is 12 residues. CDR3 nucleotides: TGTGCCAGTGGGAGAAGGGCAGAGACCCAGTACTTC. Residues: CASGRRAETQYF.

This chain links TRBV10-3 with TRBJ2-1; D unclear. V was cut by 6 bases and J by 7 bases, with 13 bases left in between. There are 13 residues in the CDR3. CDR1 is ENHRY, CDR2 SYGVKD, per germline. CDR3 nucleotides: TGTGCCATCAGCGCCGCCTCTGGGAATGAGCAGTTCTTC. Translating it yields CAISAASGNEQFF.

CDR3 in amino acids: CSARDVILAGFYNEQFF. CDR3 DNA: TGCAGTGCTAGAGATGTTATTCTAGCGGGTTTCTACAATGAGCAGTTCTTC. This chain joins TRBV20-1 and TRBJ2-1; 8 bases map to TRBD2. J was trimmed by 3 bases and V by 0 bases; bases with no gene match: 10. Germline CDR1 is DFQATT and CDR2 is SNEGSKA (reference sequence). The CDR3 sequence is 17 residues long.

The V gene is TRBV20-1, the J gene TRBJ2-7; 11 nucleotides line up with TRBD2. The CDR3 has 15 residues. The germline V gene has CDR1 DFQATT and CDR2 SNEGSKA (reference sequence). With V trimmed by 7 bases and J by 7 bases, 15 bases remained unmatched. The CDR3 region has the DNA TGCAGTGTTATCCCCCCGGAGGCTAGCGGGGGGGAGCAGTACTTC. Its protein product is CSVIPPEASGGEQYF.

The chain links TRBV5-6 to TRBJ2-7; the D gene is possibly TRBD1 (6 bases). V was pared by 3 bases and J by 7 bases, with 14 bases between. CDR1 SGHDT and CDR2 YYEEEE come from the germline V gene. This CDR3 region has 13 residues. In DNA, the CDR3 is TGTGCCAGCAGCTCTGGGGGCTACGGTGAGCAGTACTTC. Translated: CASSSGGYGEQYF.

This clonotype occurred many times. The junction departs from germline at one end; a sequencing error may be responsible. This chain links TRBV20-1 with TRBJ2-3, with 10 nucleotides matching TRBD2. The CDR3 is 17 amino acids. The germline V gene encodes CDR1 DFQATT and CDR2 SNEGSKA (reference sequence). CDR3 sequence (DNA): TGCAGTGCCAGAGACAGACTAGCGGGCACTAGCACAGATACGCAGTATTTT. Protein product: CSARDRLAGTSTDTQYF.

This chain links TRBV6-1 with TRBJ1-1; D not certain. Germline CDR1 and CDR2: MNHNS and SASEGT. V lost 5 bases, J lost 1 base, and 11 bases lay in between. The CDR3 length is 14 residues. CDR3 sequence reads: CASSIRTGNTEAFF. As DNA, the CDR3 is TGTGCCAGCAGTATACGGACCGGGAACACTGAAGCTTTCTTT.

CDR3 residues: CSVVPGLVNTEAFF. CDR3 nucleotides: TGCAGCGTTGTCCCAGGACTGGTGAACACTGAAGCTTTCTTT. V and J are TRBV29-1 and TRBJ1-1; D is unclear. Trimming removed 4 bases from V and 0 bases from J, with 12 bases in between. This CDR3 has 14 amino acids. The germline gives CDR1 SQVTM, CDR2 ANQGSEA. The variable domain in full, completed from reference TRBV29-1 and TRBJ1-1, reads SAVISQKPSRDICQRGTSLTIQCQVDSQVTMMFWYRQQPGQSLTLIATANQGSEATYESGFVIDKFPISRPNLTFSTLTVSNMSPEDSSIYLCSVVPGLVNTEAFFGQGTRLTVV.

The rearrangement joins TRBV4-1 to TRBJ1-2; TRBD1 matches 9 bases. Germline CDR1 reads MGHRA; CDR2 reads YSYEKL. V was pared by 0 bases and J by 4 bases, with 3 bases of the junction left unmatched. The CDR3 consists of 15 residues. As DNA, the CDR3 is TGCGCCAGCAGCCAAGAAGGGACAGGGTTCTATGGCTACACCTTC. As protein: CASSQEGTGFYGYTF.

A single count supports this clonotype. The V call is TRBV20-1, the J call TRBJ1-2; D is uncertain. CDR1 is DFQATT, CDR2 SNEGSKA, per germline (reference sequence). V lost 1 base to trimming and J lost 2 bases, with 11 bases between them. This CDR3 is built from 14 residues. CDR3 in DNA: TGCAGTGCTAGAGTGACTGACGGCAACTATGGCTACACCTTC. Amino acids: CSARVTDGNYGYTF.